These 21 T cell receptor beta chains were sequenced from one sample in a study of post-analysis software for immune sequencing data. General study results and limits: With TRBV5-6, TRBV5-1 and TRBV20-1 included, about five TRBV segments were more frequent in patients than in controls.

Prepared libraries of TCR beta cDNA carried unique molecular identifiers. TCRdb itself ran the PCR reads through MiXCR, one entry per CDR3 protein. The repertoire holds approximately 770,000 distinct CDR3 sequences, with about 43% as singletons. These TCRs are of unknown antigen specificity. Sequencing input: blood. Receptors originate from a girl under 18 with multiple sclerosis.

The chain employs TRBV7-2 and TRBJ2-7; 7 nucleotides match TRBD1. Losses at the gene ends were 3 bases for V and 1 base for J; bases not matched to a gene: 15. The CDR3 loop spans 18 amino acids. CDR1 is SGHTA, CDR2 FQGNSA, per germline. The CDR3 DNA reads TGTGCCAGCAGCTTCTCGCTTGGGGGACAGAGTCTTTCCTACGAGCAGTACTTC. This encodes CASSFSLGGQSLSYEQYF.

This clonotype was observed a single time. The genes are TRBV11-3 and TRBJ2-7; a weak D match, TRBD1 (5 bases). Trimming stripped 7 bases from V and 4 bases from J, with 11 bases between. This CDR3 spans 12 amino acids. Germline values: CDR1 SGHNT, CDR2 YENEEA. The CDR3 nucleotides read TGTGCCAGCACCACAGGTCCTTACGAGCAGTACTTC. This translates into CASTTGPYEQYF.

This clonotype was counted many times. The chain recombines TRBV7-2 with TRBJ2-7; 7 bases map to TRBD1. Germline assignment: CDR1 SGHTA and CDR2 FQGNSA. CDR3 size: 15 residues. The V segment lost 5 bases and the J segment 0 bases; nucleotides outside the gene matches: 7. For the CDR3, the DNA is TGTGCCAGCAGCACCTCGGGACAGAGCTCCTACGAGCAGTACTTC. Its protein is CASSTSGQSSYEQYF.

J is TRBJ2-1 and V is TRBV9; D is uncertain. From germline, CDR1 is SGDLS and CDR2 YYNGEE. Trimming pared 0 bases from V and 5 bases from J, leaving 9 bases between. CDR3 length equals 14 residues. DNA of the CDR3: TGTGCCAGCAGCGTAGGCTCGGAAGACAATGAGCAGTTCTTC. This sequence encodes CASSVGSEDNEQFF.

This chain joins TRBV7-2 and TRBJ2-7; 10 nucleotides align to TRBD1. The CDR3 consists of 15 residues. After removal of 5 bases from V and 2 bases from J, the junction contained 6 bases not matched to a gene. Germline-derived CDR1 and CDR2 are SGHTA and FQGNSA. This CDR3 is CASSIPGTGAYEQYF. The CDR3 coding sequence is TGTGCCAGCAGCATCCCCGGGACAGGGGCCTACGAGCAGTACTTC.

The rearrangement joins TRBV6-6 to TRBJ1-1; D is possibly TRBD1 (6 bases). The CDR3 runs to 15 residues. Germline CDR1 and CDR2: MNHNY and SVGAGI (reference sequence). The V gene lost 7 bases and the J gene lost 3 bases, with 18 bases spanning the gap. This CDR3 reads CASTAGETSDTEAFF. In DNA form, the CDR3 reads TGTGCCAGCACGGCAGGGGAGACGAGTGACACTGAAGCTTTCTTT.

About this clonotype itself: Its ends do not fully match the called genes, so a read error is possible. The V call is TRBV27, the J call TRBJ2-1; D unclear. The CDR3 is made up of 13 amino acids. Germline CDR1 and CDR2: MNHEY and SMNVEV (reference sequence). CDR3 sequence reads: CTSSLDQTNEQFF. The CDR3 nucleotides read TGTACCAGCAGTTTGGACCAAACCAATGAGCAGTTCTTC.

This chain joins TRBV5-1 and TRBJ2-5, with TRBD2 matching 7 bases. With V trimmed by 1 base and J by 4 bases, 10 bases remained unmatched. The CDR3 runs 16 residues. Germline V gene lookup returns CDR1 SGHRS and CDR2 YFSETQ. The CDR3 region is CASSLTGGSVRETQYF. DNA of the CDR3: TGCGCCAGCAGCTTGACGGGCGGGAGCGTGAGAGAGACCCAGTACTTC.

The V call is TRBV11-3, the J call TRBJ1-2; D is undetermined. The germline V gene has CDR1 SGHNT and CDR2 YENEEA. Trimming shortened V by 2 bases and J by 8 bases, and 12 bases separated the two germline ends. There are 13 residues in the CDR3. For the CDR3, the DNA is TGTGCCAGCAGCTTAAATGCCTTCCGGGGCTACACCTTC. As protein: CASSLNAFRGYTF.

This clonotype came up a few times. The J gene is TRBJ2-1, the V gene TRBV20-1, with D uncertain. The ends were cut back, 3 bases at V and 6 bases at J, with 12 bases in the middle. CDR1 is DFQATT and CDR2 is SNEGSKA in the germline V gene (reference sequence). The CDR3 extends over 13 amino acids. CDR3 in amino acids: CSARTQFLNEQFF. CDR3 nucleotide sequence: TGCAGTGCTAGGACCCAGTTCCTCAATGAGCAGTTCTTC.

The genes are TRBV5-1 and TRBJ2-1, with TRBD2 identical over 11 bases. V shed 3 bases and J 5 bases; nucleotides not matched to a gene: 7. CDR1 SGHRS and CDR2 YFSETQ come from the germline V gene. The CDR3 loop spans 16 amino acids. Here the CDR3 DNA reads TGCGCCAGCAGCTCCACTGGGACTAGCGGACACAATGAGCAGTTCTTC. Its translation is CASSSTGTSGHNEQFF. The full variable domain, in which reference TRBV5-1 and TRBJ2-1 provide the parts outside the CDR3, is KAGVTQTPRYLIKTRGQQVTLSCSPISGHRSVSWYQQTPGQGLQFLFEYFSETQRNKGNFPGRFSGRQFSNSRSEMNVSTLELGDSALYLCASSSTGTSGHNEQFFGPGTRLTVL.

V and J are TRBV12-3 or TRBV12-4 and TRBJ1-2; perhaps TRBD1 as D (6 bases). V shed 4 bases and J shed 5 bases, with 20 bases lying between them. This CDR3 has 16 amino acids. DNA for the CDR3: TGTGCCAGCAGTTCAGCTTCCGCAGGGGTCGGGTATGGCTACACCTTC. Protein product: CASSSASAGVGYGYTF.

The CDR3 is CASRIGSGNEKLFF. CDR3 in DNA: TGCGCCAGCAGAATAGGATCGGGGAATGAAAAACTGTTTTTT. This chain joins TRBV5-1 and TRBJ1-4; D is unresolved. Germline V gene sequence: CDR1 SGHRS, CDR2 YFSETQ. The V end was cut by 5 bases, the J end by 5 bases, with 13 bases between. The CDR3 is 14 residues long.

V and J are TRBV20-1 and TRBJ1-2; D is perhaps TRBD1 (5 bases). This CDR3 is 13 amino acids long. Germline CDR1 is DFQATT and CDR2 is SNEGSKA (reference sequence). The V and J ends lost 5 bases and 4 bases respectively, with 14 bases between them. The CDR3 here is CSAPDQRGYGYTF. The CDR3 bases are TGCAGTGCTCCGGACCAGAGGGGCTATGGCTACACCTTC.

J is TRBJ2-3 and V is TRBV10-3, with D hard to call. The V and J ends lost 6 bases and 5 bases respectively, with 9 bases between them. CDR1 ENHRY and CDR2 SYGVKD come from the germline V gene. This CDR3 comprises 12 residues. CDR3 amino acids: CAIRGWEDTQYF. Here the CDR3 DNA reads TGTGCCATCAGGGGTTGGGAAGATACGCAGTATTTT.

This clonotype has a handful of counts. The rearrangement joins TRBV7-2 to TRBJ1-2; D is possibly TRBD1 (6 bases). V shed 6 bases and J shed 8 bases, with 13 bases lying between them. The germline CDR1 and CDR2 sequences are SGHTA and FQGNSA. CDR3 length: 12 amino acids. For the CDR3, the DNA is TGTGCCAGCAGTACACGGACAGTAGGCTACACCTTC. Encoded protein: CASSTRTVGYTF.

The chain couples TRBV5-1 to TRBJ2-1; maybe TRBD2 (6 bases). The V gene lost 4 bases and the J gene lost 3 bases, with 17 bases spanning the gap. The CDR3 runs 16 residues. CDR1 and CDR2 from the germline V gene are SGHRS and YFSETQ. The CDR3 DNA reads TGCGCCAGCAGCCCGGAAGCGGGCAACCTCTACAATGAGCAGTTCTTC. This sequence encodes CASSPEAGNLYNEQFF.

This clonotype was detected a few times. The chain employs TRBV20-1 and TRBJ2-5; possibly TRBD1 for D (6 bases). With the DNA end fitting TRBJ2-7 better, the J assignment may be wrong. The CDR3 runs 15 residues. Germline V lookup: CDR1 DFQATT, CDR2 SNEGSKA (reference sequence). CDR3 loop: CSARALAGEGYEQYF. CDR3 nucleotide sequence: TGCAGTGCTAGGGCCCTCGCAGGGGAAGGGTACGAGCAGTACTTC.

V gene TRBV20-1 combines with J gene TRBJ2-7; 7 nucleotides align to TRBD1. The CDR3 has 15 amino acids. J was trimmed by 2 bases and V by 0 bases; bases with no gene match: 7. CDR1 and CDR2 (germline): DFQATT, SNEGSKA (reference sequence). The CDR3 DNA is TGCAGTGCTAGAGATCAACAGGGGAACCCCTACGAGCAGTACTTC. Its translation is CSARDQQGNPYEQYF.

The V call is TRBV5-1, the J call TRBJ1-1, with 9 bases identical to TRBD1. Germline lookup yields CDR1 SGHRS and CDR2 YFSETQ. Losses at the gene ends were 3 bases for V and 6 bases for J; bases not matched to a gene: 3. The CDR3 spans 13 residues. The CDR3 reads CASSWRQGAEAFF. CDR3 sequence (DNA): TGCGCCAGCAGCTGGAGACAGGGGGCTGAAGCTTTCTTT.

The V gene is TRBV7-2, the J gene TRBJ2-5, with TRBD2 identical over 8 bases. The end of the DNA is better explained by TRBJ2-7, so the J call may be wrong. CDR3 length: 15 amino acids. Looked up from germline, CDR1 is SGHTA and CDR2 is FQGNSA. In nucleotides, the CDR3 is TGTGCCAGCAGCTTAGGGGCCGGGACTAGAGGCGAGCAGTACTTC. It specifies CASSLGAGTRGEQYF.